A single sample gave rise to the 23 T cell receptor beta chains below, sequenced in a study of blood T cell repertoires in COVID-19. Generated by immunoSEQ multiplex PCR, the TCRdb table keeps only in-frame clones and is missing some. The sample consists of fewer than 85,000 clones, approximately 80% of them appearing once. Sequencing was carried out using peripheral blood. These receptors all stem from an older woman with acute or convalescent COVID-19.

The chain has TRBV5-1 and TRBJ2-2; TRBD1 aligns across 9 bases. Trimming cost V 4 bases and J 4 bases; bases outside gene matches: 11. Per germline, CDR1 SGHRS and CDR2 YFSETQ. The CDR3 sequence is 17 residues long. CDR3 sequence: CASSLIVRTGATGELFF. CDR3 in DNA: TGCGCCAGCAGCCTAATTGTTAGGACAGGGGCCACCGGGGAGCTGTTTTTT.

The CDR3 reads CASTGGTDTQYF. CDR3 nucleotides: TGTGCCAGTACAGGGGGGACAGATACGCAGTATTTT. The V gene is TRBV13, the J gene TRBJ2-3; 8 nucleotides agree with TRBD1. With V trimmed by 9 bases and J by 3 bases, 2 bases remained unmatched. This CDR3 has 12 amino acids. In germline, CDR1 is PRHDT, CDR2 FYEKMQ (reference sequence).

This clone was seen just once. The chain is built from TRBV29-1 and TRBJ1-1; weak D call: TRBD1 (6 bases). V lost 5 bases and J lost 9, with 10 bases in between. This CDR3 spans 10 amino acids. CDR1 and CDR2 from the germline V gene are SQVTM and ANQGSEA. The CDR3 bases are TGCAGCGTTCTGGACAGCAAAGCTTTCTTT. Encoded protein: CSVLDSKAFF.

This chain links TRBV6-6 with TRBJ1-5, with 8 bases aligning to TRBD1. The V segment lost 5 bases and the J segment 1 base; nucleotides outside the gene matches: 10. Germline CDR1 MNHNY, CDR2 SVGAGI (reference sequence). CDR3 length: 17 residues. The CDR3 is CASSRLGTGASNQPQHF. DNA for the CDR3: TGTGCCAGCAGTCGACTAGGGACAGGCGCGAGCAATCAGCCCCAGCATTTT.

The chain links TRBV5-1 to TRBJ2-3, with 7 bases lining up with TRBD2. Germline V gives CDR1 SGHRS, CDR2 YFSETQ. J was trimmed by 5 bases and V by 7 bases; bases with no gene match: 16. CDR3 size: 16 residues. This chain's CDR3 is CASGARAGPLGDTQYF. DNA of the CDR3: TGCGCCAGCGGGGCCCGAGCGGGGCCGCTTGGAGATACGCAGTATTTT.

This clone was picked up one time. The CDR3 loop reads CASSEVTSGGFTDTQYF. The CDR3 coding sequence is TGTGCCAGCAGTGAGGTGACCAGCGGGGGATTCACAGATACGCAGTATTTT. This rearrangement joins TRBV6-1 to TRBJ2-3; 8 bases are a match to TRBD2. Germline values: CDR1 MNHNS, CDR2 SASEGT. V lost 3 bases to trimming and J lost 2 bases; unmatched junction nucleotides: 10. The CDR3 spans 17 residues.

The chain recombines TRBV5-1 with TRBJ1-1; D remains ambiguous. V lost 1 base and J lost 4, with 11 bases in between. Germline V gene data show CDR1 as SGHRS and CDR2 as YFSETQ. This CDR3 is built from 14 residues. For the CDR3, the DNA is TGCGCCAGCAGCTTGCGAGGGATGGGCACTGAAGCTTTCTTT. Translated: CASSLRGMGTEAFF.

V is TRBV5-6 and J is TRBJ1-3; no firm D call. Germline V gene data show CDR1 as SGHDT and CDR2 as YYEEEE. The CDR3 contains 16 residues. V dropped 2 bases and J dropped 0 bases, with 12 bases sitting between them. The CDR3 sequence is CASSFLAPSSGNTIYF. The CDR3 DNA follows: TGTGCCAGCAGCTTCTTAGCCCCCAGCTCTGGAAACACCATATATTTT.

This clone was seen only once. The CDR3 loop reads CASRKDGTGSGGSYGYTF. The CDR3 DNA reads TGTGCCAGTAGAAAAGACGGGACAGGGAGCGGGGGTAGCTATGGCTACACCTTC. V usage is TRBV19 and J usage is TRBJ1-2, with 9 bases that match TRBD1. With 6 bases clipped from V and 4 bases from J, the junction kept 18 bases outside the gene matches. CDR3 length: 18 residues. The V gene's germline CDR1 is LNHDA and CDR2 SQIVND (reference sequence).

This clone has a single count. The chain uses TRBV3-1 (or the pseudogene TRBV3-2) and TRBJ2-4; possibly TRBD2 for D (5 bases). The CDR3 is made up of 15 amino acids. Per the germline V gene, CDR1 is LGHDT and CDR2 is YNNKEL (reference sequence). Trimming stripped 1 base from V and 7 bases from J, with 14 bases between. The CDR3 loop reads CASSQGAGLKNIQYF. CDR3 nucleotides: TGTGCCAGCAGCCAAGGCGCGGGCTTAAAGAACATTCAGTACTTC.

This clone showed up just a few times. This rearrangement joins TRBV5-8 to TRBJ1-6; D is unclear. V was trimmed by 2 bases and J by 10 bases, leaving 7 bases between them. This CDR3 is 12 amino acids long. CDR1 is SGHTS, CDR2 YDEGEE, per germline. CDR3 loop: CASSFRVSPLHF. The DNA of the CDR3 is TGTGCCAGCAGCTTCCGTGTCTCACCCCTCCACTTT.

The chain employs TRBV5-1 and TRBJ2-1; 9 bases fit TRBD2. V lost 0 bases, J lost 7 bases, and 5 bases stayed unmatched. The germline CDR1 and CDR2 sequences are SGHRS and YFSETQ. The CDR3 is made up of 15 amino acids. CDR3 sequence reads: CASSLGRGGYNEQFF. DNA of the CDR3: TGCGCCAGCAGCTTGGGGCGGGGGGGTTATAATGAGCAGTTCTTC.

The chain has TRBV6-5 and TRBJ1-1, with 7 nucleotides matching TRBD1. J was trimmed by 4 bases and V by 6 bases; bases with no gene match: 8. Germline CDR1 and CDR2: MNHEY and SVGAGI. The CDR3 runs 14 residues. CDR3 sequence: CASRGRGLFTEAFF. CDR3 in DNA: TGTGCCAGCAGGGGCAGGGGGTTATTCACTGAAGCTTTCTTT.

The chain recombines TRBV5-1 with TRBJ1-1; no firm D call. Looked up from germline, CDR1 is SGHRS and CDR2 is YFSETQ. The CDR3 runs to 14 residues. V dropped 9 bases and J dropped 5 bases, with 20 bases sitting between them. The CDR3 DNA reads TGCGCCACCAAGAGGGAGGAGGTGGGGACTGAAGCTTTCTTT. Protein: CATKREEVGTEAFF.

The rearrangement uses TRBV9 and TRBJ1-2; D is ambiguous. V dropped 3 bases and J dropped 4 bases, with 16 bases sitting between them. CDR1 and CDR2 from the germline V gene are SGDLS and YYNGEE. The length of the CDR3 is 15 residues. The CDR3 region is CASSGGLSRAYGYTF. CDR3 nucleotide sequence: TGTGCCAGCAGCGGAGGACTCTCAAGGGCCTATGGCTACACCTTC.

The chain is built from TRBV2 and TRBJ1-4; unclear D gene. The CDR3 has 12 residues. Germline V gives CDR1 SNHLY, CDR2 FYNNEI. Trimming shortened V by 2 bases and J by 8 bases, and 6 bases separated the two germline ends. The CDR3 protein is CASSENSEKLFF. CDR3 nucleotides: TGTGCCAGCAGTGAAAATTCGGAAAAACTGTTTTTT.

DNA of the CDR3: TGTGCCAGCAGCCCAGCGGGGGGGCCAGATACGCAGTATTTT. It specifies CASSPAGGPDTQYF. The gene calls are TRBV11-2 and TRBJ2-3, with 10 nucleotides matching TRBD2. The germline CDR1 and CDR2 sequences are SGHAT and FQNNGV. The CDR3 is made up of 14 amino acids. Trimming removed 5 bases from V and 4 bases from J; junction bases left unmatched: 3.

This chain uses TRBV13 with TRBJ2-7; 7 bases line up with TRBD2. Germline assignment: CDR1 PRHDT and CDR2 FYEKMQ (reference sequence). The CDR3 consists of 16 residues. Trimming took 5 bases from V and 6 from J; bases not matched to a gene: 16. CDR3 loop: CASSPRTRPRVGEQYF. CDR3 DNA: TGTGCCAGCAGCCCCCGGACTAGACCTCGAGTCGGCGAGCAGTACTTC.

This clone was found a few times. This sequence joins TRBV14 and TRBJ1-2; D gene uncertain. This CDR3 region has 13 residues. Germline CDR1 SGHDN, CDR2 FVKESK. V gave up 1 base and J gave up 7 bases, with 10 bases separating them. The CDR3 DNA sequence: TGTGCCAGCAGCCAAGTCATGGGAGCTGGCTACACCTTC. This gives the protein CASSQVMGAGYTF.

The chain combines TRBV7-9 with TRBJ2-3, with D perhaps matching TRBD2 (6 bases). The CDR3 runs 17 residues. With 4 bases removed from V and 2 bases from J, the gap between germline ends came to 19 bases. Germline CDR1 is SEHNR and CDR2 is FQNEAQ (reference sequence). CDR3 protein: CASSWGKTGEFTDTQYF. The DNA of the CDR3 is TGTGCCAGCAGCTGGGGTAAGACGGGGGAATTCACAGATACGCAGTATTTT.

The J gene is TRBJ1-2, the V gene TRBV7-9; TRBD1 matches at 9 bases. The CDR3 contains 13 residues. V was clipped by 3 bases and J by 6 bases; unmatched bases: 2. CDR1 is SEHNR, CDR2 FQNEAQ, per germline (reference sequence). The CDR3 region has the DNA TGTGCCAGCAGCTTCCGGGACAGGGATGGCTACACCTTC. It yields the protein CASSFRDRDGYTF.

The chain combines TRBV7-9 with TRBJ2-1, with 15 bases that match TRBD2. CDR3 size: 17 residues. Germline values: CDR1 SEHNR, CDR2 FQNEAQ (reference sequence). Trimming removed 5 bases from V and 8 bases from J; junction bases left unmatched: 10. This CDR3 is CASSMGLAGGRDYEQFF. The CDR3, as DNA: TGTGCCAGCAGCATGGGACTAGCGGGGGGTAGGGACTATGAGCAGTTCTTC.

There are a few counts of this clone. The chain couples TRBV6-5 to TRBJ1-5; 7 bases align to TRBD1. V gave up 11 bases and J gave up 7 bases; unmatched junction bases: 11. This CDR3 region has 13 residues. CDR1 is MNHEY and CDR2 is SVGAGI in the germline V gene. The CDR3 region is CAVQTGFDQPQHF. The DNA for the CDR3 is TGTGCCGTACAGACAGGGTTCGACCAGCCCCAGCATTTT.